This T cell receptor (beta chain) was retrieved from a study of Ad26.COV2.S vaccination and SARS-CoV-2 variants. Sequencing was performed with immunoSEQ multiplex PCR; in TCRdb, only in-frame clones are kept and a portion is missing. Of roughly 460,000 clones in the sample, roughly nine tenths were seen once. The treatment here: roughly 19 received Ad26.COV2.S at low or high dose, single or two shots; about 5 received placebo; per-sample allocation not given. Day 63 after the first injection of vaccine or placebo was the sampling time. A Boston adult aged 18-55 years was the donor. An Ad26 vector expressing Wuhan-strain SARS-CoV-2 spike served as the vaccine. Germline lookup yields CDR1 SEHNR and CDR2 FQNEAQ (reference sequence). Trimming removed 11 bases from V and 4 bases from J; junction bases left unmatched: 2. The CDR3 runs 13 residues. Notes on the study in general: Reportedly, spike-specific CD8+ and CD4+ T cell responses achieved substantial breadth once vaccination had taken place.

Comment on this clone: Its target is unknown.

This chain links TRBV7-9 with TRBJ2-1; TRBD2 matches 13 bases. The sequences come from peripheral blood, collected in a trial of Ad26.COV2.S vaccine versus placebo. This TCR was sampled from a person aged 18-60 years who received the Ad26.COV2.S COVID-19 vaccine or a placebo. The CDR3 DNA sequence: TGTGCCTGGGGACTAGCGGGGTACAATGAGCAGTTCTTC. Protein product: CAWGLAGYNEQFF. Full variable domain (remainder filled in from reference TRBV7-9 and TRBJ2-1): DTGVSQNPRHKITKRGQNVTFRCDPISEHNRLYWYRQTLGQGPEFLTYFQNEAQLEKSRLLSDRFSAERPKGSFSTLEIQRTEQGDSAMYLCAWGLAGYNEQFFGPGTRLTVL.